Listed here are 28 T cell receptor beta chains from one sample, sequenced in a study of cytomegalovirus exposure and HLA in healthy donors. PCR used 60 Vbeta primers and 13 Jbeta primers. The data were produced by immunoSEQ multiplex PCR, yet TCRdb's version contains in-frame clones alone and is incomplete. This sample has around 160,000 clones, with roughly 88% found just once. Sequenced sample: PBMCs. The receptors were sampled from a man younger than 35 in good health and CMV-seropositive.

The chain's CDR3 is CASSYAQDYIQETQYF. The CDR3 bases are TGTGCCAGCAGTTACGCACAGGATTACATCCAAGAGACCCAGTACTTC. The rearrangement links TRBV6-5 to TRBJ2-5; TRBD1 might be the D (5 bases). Germline V gives CDR1 MNHEY, CDR2 SVGAGI. This CDR3 comprises 16 residues. Trimming stripped 2 bases from V and 1 base from J, with 14 bases between.

This chain uses TRBV10-3 with TRBJ2-7; TRBD2 agrees at 8 bases. J gave up 3 bases and V 2 bases, and 3 bases lay outside the gene matches. The CDR3 is made up of 14 amino acids. Germline values: CDR1 ENHRY, CDR2 SYGVKD. The CDR3 DNA sequence: TGTGCCATCAGTGAGGTAGCGGGGAGCTACGAGCAGTACTTC. It codes for CAISEVAGSYEQYF.

This chain uses TRBV5-6 with TRBJ2-3, with D perhaps TRBD2 (6 bases). V lost 0 bases and J lost 11, with 10 bases in between. CDR1 and CDR2 from the germline V gene are SGHDT and YYEEEE. The CDR3 has 12 residues. In DNA form, the CDR3 reads TGTGCCAGCAGCTTGGGGGACTTACTGCAGTATTTT. It codes for CASSLGDLLQYF.

This clone showed up just once. The gene calls are TRBV18 and TRBJ1-2; 9 bases map to TRBD1. The CDR3 extends over 18 amino acids. The germline V gene has CDR1 KGHSH and CDR2 LQKENI. The V and J ends lost 3 bases and 2 bases, in that order; junction bases with no gene match: 13. This chain's CDR3 is CASSPPGSGTGTNYGYTF. The CDR3 DNA reads TGTGCCAGCTCACCTCCGGGATCCGGGACAGGGACCAACTATGGCTACACCTTC.

This clone was recorded once. The chain has TRBV5-1 and TRBJ1-3; 10 bases fit TRBD1. The CDR3 covers 17 residues. V shed 3 bases, J shed 2 bases, and the junction held 8 bases outside the gene matches. Per the germline V gene, CDR1 is SGHRS and CDR2 is YFSETQ. The CDR3 DNA reads TGCGCCAGCAGCTCCGAAGGACAGGGGGTGACTGGAAACACCATATATTTT. This sequence encodes CASSSEGQGVTGNTIYF.

The table lists this clone with a count of one. The gene calls are TRBV15 and TRBJ1-4, with D possibly being TRBD1 (6 bases). In germline, CDR1 is LNHNV, CDR2 YYDKDF (reference sequence). The ends were cut back, 3 bases at V and 7 bases at J, with 12 bases in the middle. This CDR3 has 14 amino acids. The CDR3 loop is CATSSTGSGEKLFF. The DNA for the CDR3 is TGTGCCACCAGCAGTACAGGGAGCGGTGAAAAACTGTTTTTT.

The J gene is TRBJ1-6, the V gene TRBV7-2, with a tentative D call TRBD1 (5 bases). Germline assignment: CDR1 SGHTA and CDR2 FQGNSA. CDR3 length equals 18 residues. Trimming took off 2 bases at V and 3 bases at J, with 17 bases between the two ends. CDR3 nucleotide sequence: TGTGCCAGCAGCTTATATCCCCTGGGGGGGGACTATAATTCACCCCTCCACTTT. Its protein is CASSLYPLGGDYNSPLHF.

The chain combines TRBV11-2 with TRBJ2-5; 8 positions match TRBD2. The DNA matches TRBJ2-7 better at its end, which makes the J call doubtful. Per the germline V gene, CDR1 is SGHAT and CDR2 is FQNNGV. This CDR3 spans 17 amino acids. CDR3 residues: CASSSLRGGTSSYEQYF. The CDR3 DNA follows: TGTGCCAGCAGCTCCCTGCGCGGTGGGACTAGTTCTTACGAGCAGTACTTC.

The J gene is TRBJ2-3, the V gene TRBV5-5; 14 nucleotides match TRBD2. The germline V gene encodes CDR1 SGHKS and CDR2 YYEKEE (reference sequence). There are 16 residues in the CDR3. With 4 bases clipped from V and 2 bases from J, the junction kept 3 bases outside the gene matches. The CDR3 is CASSRGLAGATDTQYF. The DNA of the CDR3 is TGTGCCAGCAGCAGGGGACTAGCGGGGGCCACAGATACGCAGTATTTT.

This rearrangement joins TRBV6-6 to TRBJ2-5; the D gene is possibly TRBD2 (5 bases). Deletions cut 7 bases from V and 4 bases from J, with 10 bases between. The CDR3 sequence is 12 residues long. Per germline, CDR1 MNHNY and CDR2 SVGAGI (reference sequence). CDR3 nucleotides: TGTGCCAGCATAGGTGGAGGAGAGACCCAGTACTTC. This sequence encodes CASIGGGETQYF.

This chain links TRBV7-3 with TRBJ1-1; D gene ambiguous. Trimming shortened V by 0 bases and J by 3 bases, and 5 bases separated the two germline ends. The CDR3 length is 13 residues. Germline CDR1 and CDR2: SGHTA and FQGTGA. CDR3 nucleotide sequence: TGTGCCAGCAGCTTAACGGTAGACACTGAAGCTTTCTTT. This gives the protein CASSLTVDTEAFF. Filled out from reference TRBV7-3 and TRBJ1-1, the complete variable domain reads GAGVSQTPSNKVTEKGKYVELRCDPISGHTALYWYRQSLGQGPEFLIYFQGTGAADDSGLPNDRFFAVRPEGSVSTLKIQRTERGDSAVYLCASSLTVDTEAFFGQGTRLTVV.

The table lists this clone with a count of one. The rearrangement joins TRBV6-6 to TRBJ2-5; 9 bases match TRBD1. V was pared by 6 bases and J by 4 bases, with 6 bases of the junction left unmatched. The CDR3 sequence is 14 residues long. In germline, CDR1 is MNHNY, CDR2 SVGAGI (reference sequence). Here the CDR3 DNA reads TGTGCCAGCAGACCTACAGGGGGCTTAGAGACCCAGTACTTC. As protein: CASRPTGGLETQYF.

J is TRBJ2-5 and V is TRBV5-8; D perhaps matches TRBD1 (5 bases). Deletions cut 3 bases from V and 5 bases from J, with 11 bases between. This CDR3 has 13 residues. CDR1 SGHTS and CDR2 YDEGEE come from the germline V gene. The CDR3 DNA follows: TGTGCCAGCAGCTCCTCAGGGTGGGAGACCCAGTACTTC. Translating it yields CASSSSGWETQYF.

The chain combines TRBV5-1 with TRBJ2-5, with TRBD1 matching over 11 bases. The CDR3 covers 15 residues. Germline values: CDR1 SGHRS, CDR2 YFSETQ. V lost 3 bases, J lost 4 bases, and 5 bases stayed unmatched. CDR3 DNA sequence: TGCGCCAGCAGCTCCCCAGGACAGGGGGCAGAGACCCAGTACTTC. Its protein is CASSSPGQGAETQYF.

This clone was counted once. The chain recombines TRBV29-1 with TRBJ1-4; 10 bases are shared with TRBD1. This CDR3 comprises 15 residues. The germline V gene encodes CDR1 SQVTM and CDR2 ANQGSEA. J was trimmed by 0 bases and V by 6 bases; bases with no gene match: 4. In nucleotides, the CDR3 is TGCAGCGTGTTCGGACAGGGGGCAACTAATGAAAAACTGTTTTTT. Protein product: CSVFGQGATNEKLFF.

This clone was seen just once. The V gene is TRBV5-1, the J gene TRBJ1-1, with D perhaps TRBD1 (6 bases). The CDR3 length is 14 residues. Trimming cost V 3 bases and J 4 bases, with 13 bases left between them. Germline assignment: CDR1 SGHRS and CDR2 YFSETQ. The CDR3 is CASSSGGGRTEAFF. The CDR3 coding sequence is TGCGCCAGCAGCTCTGGGGGGGGGCGCACTGAAGCTTTCTTT.

CDR3: CASSLYRLGNTGELFF. CDR3 DNA: TGTGCCAGCAGCCTGTACAGGCTGGGGAACACCGGGGAGCTGTTTTTT. The V call is TRBV5-6, the J call TRBJ2-2, with TRBD1 as a possible D gene (5 bases). This CDR3 comprises 16 residues. Germline V gives CDR1 SGHDT, CDR2 YYEEEE. V lost 4 bases and J 1 base, leaving 14 bases between the germline ends. The full variable domain, rest sourced from reference TRBV5-6 and TRBJ2-2, is DAGVTQSPTHLIKTRGQQVTLRCSPKSGHDTVSWYQQALGQGPQFIFQYYEEEERQRGNFPDRFSGHQFPNYSSELNVNALLLGDSALYLCASSLYRLGNTGELFFGEGSRLTVL.

V gene TRBV5-5 combines with J gene TRBJ2-2, with 10 nucleotides matching TRBD1. With 4 bases clipped from V and 5 bases from J, the junction kept 5 bases outside the gene matches. The CDR3 covers 15 residues. Germline V CDR1 and CDR2: SGHKS, YYEKEE (reference sequence). CDR3: CASSRGGQGTGELFF. The CDR3, as DNA: TGTGCCAGCAGCCGAGGGGGACAGGGGACCGGGGAGCTGTTTTTT.

This sequence joins TRBV7-8 and TRBJ1-2; D possibly corresponds to TRBD1 (6 bases). The CDR3 runs 17 residues. Trimming pared 5 bases from V and 2 bases from J, leaving 21 bases between. Germline CDR1 and CDR2: SGHVS and FQNEAQ. The CDR3 DNA reads as TGTGCCAGCAGCGGAAGGGCTAGGGGGAAGGGAAACTATGGCTACACCTTC. Residues: CASSGRARGKGNYGYTF.

This sequence joins TRBV4-1 and TRBJ2-3; no firm D call. Per the germline V gene, CDR1 is MGHRA and CDR2 is YSYEKL. The ends were cut back, 4 bases at V and 4 bases at J, with 9 bases in the middle. The CDR3 contains 13 residues. The CDR3, as DNA: TGCGCCAGCAGCCCCTTCCCCCCAGATACGCAGTATTTT. Its translation is CASSPFPPDTQYF.

This chain links TRBV5-6 with TRBJ2-7, with TRBD2 matching over 11 bases. Germline V lookup: CDR1 SGHDT, CDR2 YYEEEE. With V trimmed by 2 bases and J by 5 bases, 9 bases remained unmatched. The CDR3 is made up of 16 amino acids. CDR3 sequence: CASSFLAGGPQHEQYF. Written as DNA, the CDR3 is TGTGCCAGCAGCTTTTTAGCGGGGGGGCCTCAACACGAGCAGTACTTC. Full variable domain (rest looked up from reference TRBV5-6 and TRBJ2-7): DAGVTQSPTHLIKTRGQQVTLRCSPKSGHDTVSWYQQALGQGPQFIFQYYEEEERQRGNFPDRFSGHQFPNYSSELNVNALLLGDSALYLCASSFLAGGPQHEQYFGPGTRLTVT.

The rearrangement links TRBV7-6 to TRBJ2-2, with 7 bases matching TRBD1. V shed 5 bases and J 2 bases; nucleotides not matched to a gene: 8. The CDR3 totals 16 residues. CDR1 is SGHVS and CDR2 is FNYEAQ in the germline V gene. The CDR3 protein is CASSRTQGKNTGELFF. CDR3 coding DNA: TGTGCCAGCAGCCGAACACAGGGGAAAAACACCGGGGAGCTGTTTTTT.

This rearrangement joins TRBV6-1 to TRBJ2-5; D is possibly TRBD2 (6 bases). Germline CDR1 is MNHNS and CDR2 is SASEGT. The CDR3 has 15 amino acids. V was shortened by 4 bases and J by 5 bases, with 17 bases between the two germline ends. The CDR3 DNA reads as TGTGCCAGCAGTGCCGGGGGTTCCAAAGGCGAGACCCAGTACTTC. Its translation is CASSAGGSKGETQYF.

The chain recombines TRBV6-5 with TRBJ2-7; 8 nucleotides align to TRBD1. V gave up 0 bases and J gave up 4 bases; unmatched junction bases: 8. The CDR3 length is 16 residues. Per germline, CDR1 MNHEY and CDR2 SVGAGI. CDR3 nucleotides: TGTGCCAGCAGTTACTCGGTAGACAGGGGCGGATACGAGCAGTACTTC. Protein: CASSYSVDRGGYEQYF.

The chain couples TRBV6-1 to TRBJ2-5; maybe TRBD2 (5 bases). CDR1 is MNHNS and CDR2 is SASEGT in the germline V gene. The CDR3 covers 16 residues. Trimming left V 1 base short and J 0 bases short, with 12 bases between. The CDR3 spells CASSEGVSEYQETQYF. The CDR3 DNA reads TGTGCCAGCAGTGAAGGGGTTAGCGAATACCAAGAGACCCAGTACTTC.

The chain joins TRBV27 to TRBJ1-2; TRBD1 matches 10 bases. The CDR3 contains 16 residues. Trimming removed 5 bases from V and 7 bases from J; junction bases left unmatched: 13. Germline CDR1 MNHEY, CDR2 SMNVEV (reference sequence). CDR3 DNA sequence: TGTGCCAGCAGTCGATCGCCTCGGGACAGGGGCTCTGGCTACACCTTC. It translates to CASSRSPRDRGSGYTF.

The CDR3 coding sequence is TGTGCCAGCTCACCAAATCGGGATCATGAGCAGTTCTTC. Amino acids: CASSPNRDHEQFF. The chain couples TRBV18 to TRBJ2-1, with D tentatively TRBD2 (5 bases). V gave up 2 bases and J gave up 8 bases, with 10 bases separating them. The CDR3 has 13 amino acids. CDR1 and CDR2 (germline): KGHSH, LQKENI.

The chain employs TRBV5-1 and TRBJ2-2; possibly TRBD1 for D (5 bases). The V end was cut by 3 bases, the J end by 2 bases, with 8 bases between. This CDR3 region has 14 residues. Germline V CDR1 and CDR2: SGHRS, YFSETQ. CDR3 protein: CASSSQGNTGELFF. CDR3 DNA: TGCGCCAGCAGCTCCCAGGGAAACACCGGGGAGCTGTTTTTT.